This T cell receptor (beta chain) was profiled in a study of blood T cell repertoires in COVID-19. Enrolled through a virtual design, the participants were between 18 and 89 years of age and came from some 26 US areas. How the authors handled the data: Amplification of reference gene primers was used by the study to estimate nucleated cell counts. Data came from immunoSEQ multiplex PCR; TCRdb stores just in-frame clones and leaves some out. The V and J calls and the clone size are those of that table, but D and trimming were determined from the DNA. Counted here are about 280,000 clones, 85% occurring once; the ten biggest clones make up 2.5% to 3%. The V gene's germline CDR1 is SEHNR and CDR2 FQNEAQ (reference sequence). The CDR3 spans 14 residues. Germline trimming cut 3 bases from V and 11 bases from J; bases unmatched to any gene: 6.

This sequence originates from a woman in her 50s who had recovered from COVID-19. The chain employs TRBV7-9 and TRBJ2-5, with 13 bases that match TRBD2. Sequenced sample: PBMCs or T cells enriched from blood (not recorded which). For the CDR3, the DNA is TGTGCCAGCAGCTTCGGGACTAGCGGGGAGGGGCAGTACTTC. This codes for CASSFGTSGEGQYF. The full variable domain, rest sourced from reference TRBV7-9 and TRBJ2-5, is DTGVSQNPRHKITKRGQNVTFRCDPISEHNRLYWYRQTLGQGPEFLTYFQNEAQLEKSRLLSDRFSAERPKGSFSTLEIQRTEQGDSAMYLCASSFGTSGEGQYFGPGTRLLVL.